The rows below give T cell receptor beta chains drawn from one sample of a study of shared clonotypes between healthy human individuals. Only in-frame clones appear in the TCRdb table, and some are missing; sequencing was by immunoSEQ multiplex PCR. The table has around 2.1 million clones, approximately 95% seen once. The sample consisted of naive CD4+ T cells sorted from blood. Receptors were obtained from a man aged 18 to 35 in good health. Each CDR3 is given with its conserved first and last residue. A D gene is named only where the DNA matches it firmly. Clone size is not always given. Where it is, it says once, few, many or a class for expanded clones.

clone size: .; D gene: .; J gene: TRBJ2-2; V gene: TRBV5-1; CDR3 protein: CASSFRAGDANTGELFF; CDR3 DNA: TGCGCCAGCAGCTTCCGCGCAGGGGACGCGAACACCGGGGAGCTGTTTTTT
clone size: .; D gene: .; J gene: TRBJ2-7; V gene: TRBV2; CDR3 protein: CASSGQLGYEQYF; CDR3 DNA: TGTGCCAGCAGTGGACAGTTAGGCTACGAGCAGTACTTC
clone size: once; D gene: TRBD1; J gene: TRBJ1-3; V gene: TRBV2; CDR3 protein: CASSEQGAAKNTIYF; CDR3 DNA: TGTGCCAGCAGTGAACAGGGGGCAGCGAAGAACACCATATATTTT
clone size: .; D gene: TRBD2; J gene: TRBJ2-3; V gene: TRBV5-4; CDR3 protein: CASSGGTSGGVDTQYF; CDR3 DNA: TGTGCCAGCAGCGGCGGGACTAGCGGGGGGGTAGATACGCAGTATTTT
clone size: .; D gene: TRBD2; J gene: TRBJ2-1; V gene: TRBV2; CDR3 protein: CASSRTSGSYNEQFF; CDR3 DNA: TGTGCCAGCAGTAGGACTAGCGGGTCCTACAATGAGCAGTTCTTC
clone size: .; D gene: .; J gene: TRBJ2-3; V gene: TRBV9; CDR3 protein: CASSVGGFGTDTQYF; CDR3 DNA: TGTGCCAGCAGCGTAGGAGGATTTGGCACAGATACGCAGTATTTT
clone size: once; D gene: TRBD2; J gene: TRBJ2-2; V gene: TRBV10-3; CDR3 protein: CATSGNTGELFF; CDR3 DNA: TGTGCCACTAGCGGGAACACCGGGGAGCTGTTTTTT
clone size: .; D gene: .; J gene: TRBJ1-6; V gene: TRBV15; CDR3 protein: CATSRGANSPLHF; CDR3 DNA: TGTGCCACCAGCAGAGGAGCCAATTCACCCCTCCACTTT
clone size: .; D gene: .; J gene: TRBJ1-2; V gene: TRBV9; CDR3 protein: CASSVRGEMDYGYTF; CDR3 DNA: TGTGCCAGCAGCGTTCGAGGGGAGATGGACTATGGCTACACCTTC
clone size: .; D gene: .; J gene: TRBJ1-2; V gene: TRBV18; CDR3 protein: CASSHREEMFSYGYTF; CDR3 DNA: TGTGCCAGCTCGCACAGGGAAGAGATGTTTTCCTATGGCTACACCTTC
clone size: .; D gene: .; J gene: TRBJ2-7; V gene: TRBV4-1; CDR3 protein: CASSGGSYEQYF; CDR3 DNA: TGCGCCAGCAGCGGGGGGTCCTACGAGCAGTACTTC
clone size: .; D gene: TRBD1; J gene: TRBJ2-7; V gene: TRBV4-3; CDR3 protein: CASSYDRGFYEQYF; CDR3 DNA: TGCGCCAGCAGCTATGACAGGGGCTTCTACGAGCAGTACTTC
clone size: .; D gene: .; J gene: TRBJ1-4; V gene: TRBV5-4; CDR3 protein: CASSLDGLEPGAPEKLFF; CDR3 DNA: TGTGCCAGCAGCTTGGATGGGCTCGAACCGGGAGCGCCCGAAAAACTGTTTTTT
clone size: .; D gene: TRBD2; J gene: TRBJ2-1; V gene: TRBV7-2; CDR3 protein: CASSLARLAGGYNEQFF; CDR3 DNA: TGTGCCAGCAGCTTAGCCCGGCTAGCGGGAGGTTACAATGAGCAGTTCTTC
clone size: .; D gene: .; J gene: TRBJ2-7; V gene: TRBV2; CDR3 protein: CASSERISYEQYF; CDR3 DNA: TGTGCCAGCAGTGAACGGATTTCCTACGAGCAGTACTTC
clone size: .; D gene: .; J gene: TRBJ2-5; V gene: TRBV14; CDR3 protein: CASSQGYRWQGQETQYF; CDR3 DNA: TGTGCCAGCAGCCAAGGGTATCGTTGGCAGGGGCAAGAGACCCAGTACTTC
clone size: .; D gene: .; J gene: TRBJ2-4; V gene: TRBV28; CDR3 protein: CASSPTREVNIQYF; CDR3 DNA: TGTGCCAGCAGTCCGACGAGGGAAGTGAACATTCAGTACTTC
clone size: .; D gene: TRBD1; J gene: TRBJ1-5; V gene: TRBV6-1; CDR3 protein: CASSDGDSRNQPQHF; CDR3 DNA: TGTGCCAGCAGTGATGGGGACAGTCGCAATCAGCCCCAGCATTTT
clone size: .; D gene: .; J gene: TRBJ2-3; V gene: TRBV2; CDR3 protein: CASSAAGAFTDTQYF; CDR3 DNA: TGTGCCAGCAGTGCTGCGGGGGCGTTCACAGATACGCAGTATTTT
clone size: .; D gene: TRBD2; J gene: TRBJ2-7; V gene: TRBV6-1; CDR3 protein: CASSGLAGSLSYEQYF; CDR3 DNA: TGTGCCAGCAGTGGACTAGCGGGGTCCCTATCCTACGAGCAGTACTTC
clone size: .; D gene: .; J gene: TRBJ2-5; V gene: TRBV18; CDR3 protein: CASSPMGDQQETQYF; CDR3 DNA: TGTGCCAGCTCACCGATGGGGGACCAACAAGAGACCCAGTACTTC
clone size: .; D gene: .; J gene: TRBJ1-3; V gene: TRBV19; CDR3 protein: CASSPTRANTIYF; CDR3 DNA: TGTGCCAGTAGTCCCACCAGAGCTAACACCATATATTTT
clone size: .; D gene: .; J gene: TRBJ2-2; V gene: TRBV10-1; CDR3 protein: CASSERRDTGELFF; CDR3 DNA: TGCGCCAGCAGTGAAAGGAGGGACACCGGGGAGCTGTTTTTT
clone size: .; D gene: TRBD1; J gene: TRBJ1-4; V gene: TRBV19; CDR3 protein: CASSGTGGEKLFF; CDR3 DNA: TGTGCCAGTAGCGGGACAGGGGGGGAAAAACTGTTTTTT
clone size: .; D gene: TRBD2; J gene: TRBJ2-3; V gene: TRBV7-2; CDR3 protein: CASSSRTSGSVDTQYF; CDR3 DNA: TGTGCCAGCAGCTCTAGGACTAGCGGGAGTGTAGATACGCAGTATTTT
clone size: .; D gene: .; J gene: TRBJ2-7; V gene: TRBV30; CDR3 protein: CAWSGARGYEQYF; CDR3 DNA: TGTGCCTGGAGTGGTGCTAGAGGGTACGAGCAGTACTTC
clone size: .; D gene: TRBD1; J gene: TRBJ2-7; V gene: TRBV6-5; CDR3 protein: CASRRDRGYEQYF; CDR3 DNA: TGTGCCAGCAGACGGGACAGGGGGTACGAGCAGTACTTC
clone size: .; D gene: .; J gene: TRBJ2-2; V gene: TRBV2; CDR3 protein: CASRSTGSGELFF; CDR3 DNA: TGTGCCAGCAGGAGCACAGGGTCTGGGGAGCTGTTTTTT
clone size: .; D gene: .; J gene: TRBJ1-3; V gene: TRBV10-3; CDR3 protein: CAISESGLRNTIYF; CDR3 DNA: TGTGCCATCAGTGAGTCAGGTTTGAGGAACACCATATATTTT
clone size: once; D gene: .; J gene: TRBJ2-5; V gene: TRBV11-3; CDR3 protein: CASSSGVRETQYF; CDR3 DNA: TGTGCCAGCAGCTCAGGGGTCCGGGAGACCCAGTACTTC
clone size: .; D gene: .; J gene: TRBJ1-2; V gene: TRBV6-9; CDR3 protein: CASSYSVGNYGYTF; CDR3 DNA: TGTGCCAGCAGTTATTCGGTCGGGAACTATGGCTACACCTTC
clone size: .; D gene: .; J gene: TRBJ2-2; V gene: TRBV10-1; CDR3 protein: CASSPQPGPGELFF; CDR3 DNA: TGCGCCAGCAGTCCTCAACCAGGGCCCGGGGAGCTGTTTTTT
clone size: once; D gene: .; J gene: TRBJ2-2; V gene: TRBV10-3; CDR3 protein: CAISESMGGGSTGELFF; CDR3 DNA: TGTGCCATCAGTGAGTCGATGGGGGGAGGTAGCACCGGGGAGCTGTTTTTT
clone size: .; D gene: TRBD1; J gene: TRBJ1-1; V gene: TRBV6-4; CDR3 protein: CATSSTGETEAFF; CDR3 DNA: TGTGCCACCAGTTCGACAGGGGAGACTGAAGCTTTCTTT
clone size: .; D gene: TRBD1; J gene: TRBJ1-4; V gene: TRBV30; CDR3 protein: CAWSGQEGEKLFF; CDR3 DNA: TGTGCCTGGAGCGGACAGGAGGGTGAAAAACTGTTTTTT
clone size: .; D gene: .; J gene: TRBJ2-5; V gene: TRBV29-1; CDR3 protein: CSVDVGETQYF; CDR3 DNA: TGCAGCGTTGACGTCGGGGAGACCCAGTACTTC
clone size: .; D gene: .; J gene: TRBJ1-1; V gene: TRBV18; CDR3 protein: CASSPVPDLTEAFF; CDR3 DNA: TGTGCCAGCTCACCGGTCCCAGACTTAACTGAAGCTTTCTTT
clone size: .; D gene: .; J gene: TRBJ2-5; V gene: TRBV10-1; CDR3 protein: CASSESSREGETQYF; CDR3 DNA: TGCGCCAGCAGTGAGTCGTCCAGGGAAGGAGAGACCCAGTACTTC
clone size: .; D gene: .; J gene: TRBJ2-7; V gene: TRBV1; CDR3 protein: CTSSQAGQVSYEQYF; CDR3 DNA: TGCACCAGCAGCCAGGCCGGACAGGTCTCCTACGAGCAGTACTTC
clone size: .; D gene: TRBD2; J gene: TRBJ2-3; V gene: TRBV30; CDR3 protein: CACQRGGNTDTQYF; CDR3 DNA: TGTGCCTGCCAACGGGGGGGAAACACAGATACGCAGTATTTT
clone size: .; D gene: TRBD2; J gene: TRBJ2-2; V gene: TRBV2; CDR3 protein: CASRGLAGVPGELFF; CDR3 DNA: TGTGCCAGCAGGGGACTAGCGGGAGTACCCGGGGAGCTGTTTTTT
clone size: .; D gene: .; J gene: TRBJ2-3; V gene: TRBV5-1; CDR3 protein: CAIFHTGSTSTDTQYF; CDR3 DNA: TGCGCCATCTTTCACACAGGGTCTACTAGCACAGATACGCAGTATTTT
clone size: .; D gene: .; J gene: TRBJ2-1; V gene: TRBV5-1; CDR3 protein: CASSLELGEQFF; CDR3 DNA: TGCGCCAGCAGCTTGGAGCTAGGCGAGCAGTTCTTC
clone size: .; D gene: TRBD1; J gene: TRBJ2-2; V gene: TRBV5-3; CDR3 protein: CARSSSAGTGITGELFF; CDR3 DNA: TGTGCCAGAAGCTCGTCGGCCGGGACAGGGATCACCGGGGAGCTGTTTTTT
clone size: .; D gene: .; J gene: TRBJ2-7; V gene: TRBV7-2; CDR3 protein: CASANPLGFSSYEQYF; CDR3 DNA: TGTGCCAGCGCCAATCCCTTAGGGTTTAGCTCCTACGAGCAGTACTTC
clone size: .; D gene: TRBD2; J gene: TRBJ2-3; V gene: TRBV6-6; CDR3 protein: CASSYGLAGGTDTQYF; CDR3 DNA: TGTGCCAGCAGTTACGGACTAGCGGGAGGCACAGATACGCAGTATTTT
clone size: once; D gene: .; J gene: TRBJ1-5; V gene: TRBV6-1; CDR3 protein: CASSEIGLVQPQHF; CDR3 DNA: TGTGCCAGCAGTGAAATAGGGTTGGTTCAGCCCCAGCATTTT
clone size: .; D gene: TRBD2; J gene: TRBJ2-1; V gene: TRBV7-2; CDR3 protein: CASRTGTSGYNEQFF; CDR3 DNA: TGTGCCAGCAGAACCGGGACTAGCGGTTACAATGAGCAGTTCTTC
clone size: .; D gene: TRBD1; J gene: TRBJ1-5; V gene: TRBV7-9; CDR3 protein: CASSLGTGGRSNQPQHF; CDR3 DNA: TGTGCCAGCAGCTTAGGGACAGGGGGCCGTAGCAATCAGCCCCAGCATTTT
clone size: .; D gene: TRBD2; J gene: TRBJ2-3; V gene: TRBV7-9; CDR3 protein: CASSAFGLAGGNTQYF; CDR3 DNA: TGTGCCAGCAGCGCATTTGGACTAGCGGGAGGAAATACGCAGTATTTT
clone size: .; D gene: .; J gene: TRBJ2-1; V gene: TRBV14; CDR3 protein: CASSQGGAGEQFF; CDR3 DNA: TGTGCCAGCAGCCAAGGGGGGGCAGGTGAGCAGTTCTTC
clone size: .; D gene: .; J gene: TRBJ1-4; V gene: TRBV6-1; CDR3 protein: CASTPMDGTNEKLFF; CDR3 DNA: TGTGCCAGCACCCCCATGGACGGAACTAATGAAAAACTGTTTTTT
clone size: .; D gene: .; J gene: TRBJ2-2; V gene: TRBV2; CDR3 protein: CASRDGRLRNTGELFF; CDR3 DNA: TGTGCCAGCAGGGACGGGCGGCTGAGAAACACCGGGGAGCTGTTTTTT
clone size: .; D gene: .; J gene: TRBJ1-3; V gene: TRBV5-1; CDR3 protein: CASSYMGDSGNTIYF; CDR3 DNA: TGCGCCAGCAGCTATATGGGGGACTCTGGAAACACCATATATTTT
clone size: .; D gene: .; J gene: TRBJ2-1; V gene: TRBV7-2; CDR3 protein: CAIVTGLRGNEQFF; CDR3 DNA: TGTGCCATCGTGACAGGCCTAAGGGGCAATGAGCAGTTCTTC
clone size: .; D gene: .; J gene: TRBJ2-1; V gene: TRBV7-2; CDR3 protein: CASSSQAGTDNEQFF; CDR3 DNA: TGTGCCAGCAGCTCCCAGGCAGGGACGGACAATGAGCAGTTCTTC
clone size: .; D gene: .; J gene: TRBJ1-6; V gene: TRBV6-5; CDR3 protein: CASTLGTDNSPLHF; CDR3 DNA: TGTGCCAGCACCTTGGGTACTGATAATTCACCCCTCCACTTT
clone size: .; D gene: .; J gene: TRBJ1-5; V gene: TRBV12-5; CDR3 protein: CASGLASGTSLGKPQHF; CDR3 DNA: TGTGCTAGTGGTTTGGCCTCCGGGACCTCCCTGGGGAAGCCCCAGCATTTT
clone size: .; D gene: .; J gene: TRBJ1-2; V gene: TRBV6-1; CDR3 protein: CASSELKGGKGHGYTF; CDR3 DNA: TGTGCCAGCAGTGAACTTAAGGGGGGCAAAGGACATGGCTACACCTTC